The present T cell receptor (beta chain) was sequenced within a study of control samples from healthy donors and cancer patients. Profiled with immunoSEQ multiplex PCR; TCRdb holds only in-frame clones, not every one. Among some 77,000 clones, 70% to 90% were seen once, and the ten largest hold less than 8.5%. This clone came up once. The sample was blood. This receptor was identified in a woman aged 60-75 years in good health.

As DNA, the CDR3 is TGTGCCAGCAGCTTGGCCCGGGGTGACGAGCAGTACTTC. Translating it yields CASSLARGDEQYF. V usage is TRBV7-3 and J usage is TRBJ2-7, with a weak D call TRBD2 (5 bases). Per germline, CDR1 SGHTA and CDR2 FQGTGA. The CDR3 covers 13 residues. The ends were cut back, 3 bases at V and 5 bases at J, with 11 bases in the middle.